This T cell receptor (beta chain) was identified during a study of pediatric ulcerative colitis. CDR1 is SEHNR and CDR2 is FQNEAQ in the germline V gene (reference sequence). Trimming took 8 bases from V and 1 from J, leaving 9 bases between them. The CDR3 contains 13 residues. TCRdb keeps only in-frame clones here, not all; method: immunoSEQ multiplex PCR. Here the sample spans 59,000 or so clones, 77% being singletons. Specimen: blood. V and J are TRBV7-9 and TRBJ1-5; D uncertain. This TCR was sampled from a boy younger than 18 with moderate ulcerative colitis. The CDR3 loop is CASDFRSNQPQHF. The CDR3 nucleotides read TGTGCCAGCGACTTTAGAAGCAATCAGCCCCAGCATTTT.